This T cell receptor beta chain is drawn from a study of shared clonotypes between healthy human individuals. Germline lookup yields CDR1 SGDLS and CDR2 YYNGEE. The trim removed 4 bases at V and 5 bases at J, leaving 9 bases unmatched. CDR3 length equals 15 residues. The donors, healthy adults who were HIV-negative, had experienced no recent acute infections or vaccinations. The repertoire was sequenced with immunoSEQ multiplex PCR; TCRdb's copy has only in-frame clones and lacks some. This table has about 450,000 clones, roughly 80% appearing once. The sequence was collected from a woman between 35 and 50 years old in good health. Some clones in this sample may be carry-over from other donors' samples. Sequences were obtained from PBMCs. The J gene is TRBJ1-1, the V gene TRBV9; TRBD1 matches at 9 bases. This chain's CDR3 is CASSLAGTGSTEAFF. The DNA for the CDR3 is TGTGCCAGCAGCCTCGCCGGGACAGGGAGTACTGAAGCTTTCTTT.